The 22 T cell receptor beta chains below were found in one sample sequenced in a study of T cells in Graves' hyperthyroidism and ophthalmopathy. Regions amplified from RNA transcripts were the TCR beta CDR3 regions. The primer set for the first-round RT-PCR of the TCR CDR3 was HTBI. TCRdb independently ran MiXCR on the multiplex PCR reads; one entry per CDR3 protein. Of hundreds of thousands of distinct CDR3 sequences listed, just under 45% are singletons. Material: peripheral blood or thyroid tissue (not recorded which). These receptors were collected from an adult man with Graves' disease, either hyperthyroidism or ophthalmopathy (not recorded which).

The chain joins TRBV19 to TRBJ1-5; no clear D. The CDR3 length is 14 residues. Germline CDR1 is LNHDA and CDR2 is SQIVND (reference sequence). Deletions cut 3 bases from V and 4 bases from J, with 10 bases between. CDR3 in DNA: TGTGCCAGTAGTATTGGAATTGGGAATCAGCCCCAGCATTTT. Its translation is CASSIGIGNQPQHF.

This chain links TRBV9 with TRBJ2-3; 14 bases line up with TRBD2. CDR3 size: 16 residues. V shed 3 bases and J 3 bases; nucleotides not matched to a gene: 3. Germline V gives CDR1 SGDLS, CDR2 YYNGEE. The CDR3 here is CASSEGLAGVTDTQYF. In DNA form, the CDR3 reads TGTGCCAGCAGCGAGGGACTAGCGGGGGTTACAGATACGCAGTATTTT.

As for this clonotype: At one end the junction does not follow the germline gene, possibly because of a read error. The V gene is TRBV20-1, the J gene TRBJ1-3; D uncertain. CDR1 is DFQATT, CDR2 SNEGSKA, per germline (reference sequence). This CDR3 contains 14 residues. The CDR3 nucleotides read TGCGGTGCTAGAGGTGCAGTCTCTGGAAACACCATATATTTT. This translates into CGARGAVSGNTIYF.

This clonotype was seen ten or more times. The chain combines TRBV7-8 with TRBJ2-5; D gene ambiguous. Germline values: CDR1 SGHVS, CDR2 FQNEAQ. V was cut by 5 bases and J by 2 bases, with 12 bases left in between. The CDR3 spans 14 residues. The CDR3 region is CASSTTPRQETQYF. The DNA of the CDR3 is TGTGCCAGCAGCACGACTCCGAGACAAGAGACCCAGTACTTC.

In this sample, this clonotype turned up a few times. V and J are TRBV19 and TRBJ2-5, with TRBD1 matching 7 bases. Germline lookup yields CDR1 LNHDA and CDR2 SQIVND (reference sequence). The CDR3 spans 17 residues. V was clipped by 1 base and J by 2 bases; unmatched bases: 10. The CDR3 sequence is CASSIVLLRDRQETQYF. The CDR3 nucleotides read TGTGCCAGTAGTATAGTCCTACTCCGGGACAGACAAGAGACCCAGTACTTC.

This clonotype showed up just once. Mismatch with germline at one junction end may stem from a read error. The V gene is TRBV10-3, the J gene TRBJ1-2, with D tentatively TRBD1 (5 bases). CDR3 length: 15 amino acids. The germline gives CDR1 ENHRY, CDR2 SYGVKD. Here the CDR3 DNA reads TGTGCCAGCAGTGAGTCGACGGGGACGTACTATGGCTACACCTTC. It translates to CASSESTGTYYGYTF.

Details on this clonotype: Possible read error: a much larger clone is one base away. This chain uses TRBV10-3 with TRBJ1-1; the match to TRBD1 covers 9 bases. Germline CDR1 is ENHRY and CDR2 is SYGVKD. The CDR3 length is 14 residues. The CDR3 loop reads CASSEQGANTEAFF. As DNA, the CDR3 is TGTGCCAGCAGTGAACAGGGGGCGAACACTGAAGCTTTCTTT.

Note on this clonotype: One end of the junction is discordant with germline, which a read error may explain. The chain couples TRBV5-1 to TRBJ2-7, with D possibly TRBD2 on 6 matching bases. CDR3 length: 14 amino acids. CDR1 and CDR2 (germline): SGHRS, YFSETQ. The CDR3 DNA follows: TGCGCCAGCAGCTTGGCGGGAGCCTCCTACGAGCAGTGCTTC. Its protein is CASSLAGASYEQCF.

The chain combines TRBV29-1 with TRBJ2-2; TRBD1 is a possible D gene (6 bases). Trimming shortened V by 0 bases and J by 4 bases, and 18 bases separated the two germline ends. CDR3 length equals 17 residues. Germline assignment: CDR1 SQVTM and CDR2 ANQGSEA. The CDR3: CSVEDLGQGSGTGELFF. The CDR3 DNA follows: TGCAGCGTTGAAGATCTCGGGCAGGGGAGTGGCACCGGGGAGCTGTTTTTT.

This clonotype has just a few counts. One end of the junction varies from germline; a read error may be responsible. The chain combines TRBV6-1 with TRBJ2-2; 13 bases fit TRBD2. Germline V gene lookup returns CDR1 MNHNS and CDR2 SASEGT. The CDR3 extends over 15 amino acids. The DNA of the CDR3 is TGCGCCAGCAGTGAACTAGCGGGAGGGACCGGGGAGCTGTTTTTT. Protein sequence: CASSELAGGTGELFF.

This clonotype was seen just once. V usage is TRBV10-3 and J usage is TRBJ1-6; 10 nucleotides agree with TRBD1. V lost 2 bases to trimming and J lost 14 bases; unmatched junction nucleotides: 9. Per germline, CDR1 ENHRY and CDR2 SYGVKD. The CDR3 contains 15 residues. The CDR3 here is CAISERTGGTGTLHF. The CDR3 DNA sequence: TGTGCCATCAGTGAGAGGACAGGGGGAACGGGAACCCTCCACTTT.

The chain recombines TRBV27 with TRBJ1-5, with TRBD1 matching 11 bases. After removal of 4 bases from V and 7 bases from J, the junction contained 6 bases not matched to a gene. The CDR3 length is 15 residues. Germline CDR1 is MNHEY and CDR2 is SMNVEV (reference sequence). The CDR3 is CASSWTGGAGQPQHF. CDR3 DNA sequence: TGTGCCAGCAGTTGGACAGGGGGCGCGGGGCAGCCCCAGCATTTT.

A word on this clonotype: This may stem from a read error, because a much larger clone lies one nucleotide away. V gene TRBV7-9 combines with J gene TRBJ1-1; no definite D call. The germline gives CDR1 SEHNR, CDR2 FQNEAQ (reference sequence). There are 14 residues in the CDR3. With 5 bases removed from V and 0 bases from J, the gap between germline ends came to 10 bases. The CDR3 region has the DNA TGTGCCAGCAGCCCAGAACCAGTGAACACTGAAGCTTTCTTT. Protein sequence: CASSPEPVNTEAFF.

This sequence joins TRBV9 and TRBJ1-2; 7 bases are a match to TRBD1. The V gene's germline CDR1 is SGDLS and CDR2 YYNGEE. The CDR3 loop spans 16 amino acids. V dropped 7 bases and J dropped 4; count of bases not matched to a gene: 16. This CDR3 reads CASGAGLTGRSYGYTF. In DNA, the CDR3 is TGTGCCAGCGGCGCCGGCCTGACAGGGAGGAGCTATGGCTACACCTTC.

The CDR3 loop is CSVDYQGRRKNGYTF. CDR3 DNA sequence: TGCAGCGTTGATTATCAGGGACGCAGAAAGAATGGCTACACCTTC. This chain joins TRBV29-1 and TRBJ1-2; weak D call: TRBD1 (5 bases). Per the germline V gene, CDR1 is SQVTM and CDR2 is ANQGSEA. With 3 bases removed from V and 6 bases from J, the gap between germline ends came to 20 bases. The CDR3 loop spans 15 amino acids.

This clonotype was found many times. The chain couples TRBV9 to TRBJ1-1; the match to TRBD1 covers 7 bases. The V segment lost 4 bases and the J segment 0 bases; nucleotides outside the gene matches: 6. The germline V gene has CDR1 SGDLS and CDR2 YYNGEE. The CDR3 is 15 amino acids. The CDR3 protein is CASSWTGNMNTEAFF. Written as DNA, the CDR3 is TGTGCCAGCAGCTGGACAGGAAACATGAACACTGAAGCTTTCTTT.

Note on this clonotype: The CDR3 end shows no conserved phenylalanine or tryptophan, and so a read error is likely. It is unclear where the CDR3 begins or ends on the DNA, so no DNA is shown, and the CDR3 is as TCRdb lists it. The V gene is TRBV24-1, the J gene TRBJ2-5; the table gives TRBD2 as D, unverified against the DNA. CDR1 KGHDR and CDR2 SFDVKD come from the germline V gene. From its first to its last residue, the CDR3 has 9 amino acids. Here the CDR3 reads CATSDPGTS.

The table lists this clonotype with a count of one. This chain uses TRBV11-2 with TRBJ1-1; the D is unclear. CDR1 is SGHAT and CDR2 is FQNNGV in the germline V gene. Trimming took off 5 bases at V and 0 bases at J, with 16 bases between the two ends. This CDR3 region has 16 residues. The CDR3, as DNA: TGTGCCAGCAGCCAAGATCTTACATCGATGAACACTGAAGCTTTCTTT. Amino acids: CASSQDLTSMNTEAFF.

The gene calls are TRBV25-1 and TRBJ2-2; perhaps TRBD2 as D (5 bases). Trimming pared 5 bases from V and 3 bases from J, leaving 16 bases between. The CDR3 extends over 16 amino acids. Germline values: CDR1 MGHDK, CDR2 SYGVNS. The CDR3 coding sequence is TGTGCCAGCAGTTACTCAGGCGGGCTGGACACCGGGGAGCTGTTTTTT. It specifies CASSYSGGLDTGELFF. Using reference TRBV25-1 and TRBJ2-2 for the parts outside the CDR3, the full variable domain is EADIYQTPRYLVIGTGKKITLECSQTMGHDKMYWYQQDPGMELHLIHYSYGVNSTEKGDLSSESTVSRIRTEHFPLTLESARPSHTSQYLCASSYSGGLDTGELFFGEGSRLTVL.

This clonotype was detected a few times. The chain carries TRBV20-1 and TRBJ2-7; TRBD2 aligns across 8 bases. CDR1 DFQATT and CDR2 SNEGSKA come from the germline V gene (reference sequence). CDR3 length: 13 residues. Trimming cost V 6 bases and J 2 bases; bases outside gene matches: 6. The CDR3 spells CSALLAVAYEQYF. CDR3 coding DNA: TGCAGTGCCCTACTAGCGGTCGCCTACGAGCAGTACTTC.

This clonotype appeared once. At one boundary the junction diverges from the germline segment, which might be a read error. This sequence joins TRBV10-3 and TRBJ2-2; a weak D match, TRBD2 (6 bases). CDR1 and CDR2 (germline): ENHRY, SYGVKD. The CDR3 contains 15 residues. The CDR3, as DNA: TGTGCCAGCAGTCCAGTTAGCGGCGACACCGGGGAGCTGTTTTTT. As protein: CASSPVSGDTGELFF.

The V call is TRBV24-1, the J call TRBJ1-4, with 7 bases lining up with TRBD1. The CDR3 consists of 16 residues. CDR1 KGHDR and CDR2 SFDVKD come from the germline V gene. V lost 3 bases and J lost 4; bases outside the gene matches: 7. CDR3 residues: CATSDRTGTVNEKLFF. CDR3 nucleotide sequence: TGTGCCACCAGTGATCGAACCGGGACAGTTAATGAAAAACTGTTTTTT.